The clone carrying this TCR beta chain is medium-sized within its sample. Its matching antigen is unknown. Each TRB amplification used about 250-550 ng of genomic DNA from blood. This sample was taken from a study of T and B cells in COVID-19 patients. For the study at large: Peripheral blood came from COVID-19 patients with active infection or after recovery. Comorbidities linked to unfavorable COVID-19 outcome were present in about 90% of the 20 active-infection patients. Regarding the study as a whole: Patients with COVID-19 reportedly showed strongly skewed T cell receptor beta variable and joining gene usage.

V lost 4 bases and J lost 4, with 12 bases in between. CDR3 length: 14 amino acids. The V gene's germline CDR1 is SGHNT and CDR2 YENEEA. Multiplex PCR with BIOMED2 TRB-A/B primer pools amplified TRB rearrangements. TCRdb analysed the multiplex PCR reads with MiXCR anew, one entry per CDR3 protein. The sample lists 20,000 to 25,000 distinct CDR3 sequences; approximately 30% were seen once. The clonotype comes from a human donor who had recovered from COVID-19. Sequencing was performed on blood. The chain couples TRBV11-3 to TRBJ2-3; perhaps TRBD2 as D (5 bases). The CDR3 bases are TGTGCCAGCAGCTCTAGGACTGGGCCAGATACGCAGTATTTT. Its protein is CASSSRTGPDTQYF.